The entry below describes one T cell receptor beta chain. Its specificity is not known. Clones were sequenced by immunoSEQ multiplex PCR, and TCRdb holds only the in-frame ones, with some missing. The sample includes nearly 2 million clones, roughly 95% of them seen just once. The record originates from a study of shared clonotypes between healthy human individuals. At the level of the study: A couple of female and a few male donors aged 18 to 49 were enrolled. Study-level findings and limits: The study found roughly 5% of naive CD4 clonotypes shared across several donors.

The CDR3 extends over 12 amino acids. V lost 4 bases, J lost 8 bases, and 4 bases stayed unmatched. As defined, naive CD8 cells were CD45RO-negative and positively selected for CCR7, with terminally differentiated effector memory CD45RA+ cells excluded. The sequenced sample consisted of naive CD8+ T cells sorted from blood. J is TRBJ2-7 and V is TRBV23-1; 8 nucleotides align to TRBD1. TRBV23-1 has ORF status, its function being uncertain. The receptor's source is a man aged 18 to 30 in good health. CDR3 nucleotides: TGCGCCAGCAGTCCGGGACAGGCAAAGCAGTACTTC. Translation gives CASSPGQAKQYF.